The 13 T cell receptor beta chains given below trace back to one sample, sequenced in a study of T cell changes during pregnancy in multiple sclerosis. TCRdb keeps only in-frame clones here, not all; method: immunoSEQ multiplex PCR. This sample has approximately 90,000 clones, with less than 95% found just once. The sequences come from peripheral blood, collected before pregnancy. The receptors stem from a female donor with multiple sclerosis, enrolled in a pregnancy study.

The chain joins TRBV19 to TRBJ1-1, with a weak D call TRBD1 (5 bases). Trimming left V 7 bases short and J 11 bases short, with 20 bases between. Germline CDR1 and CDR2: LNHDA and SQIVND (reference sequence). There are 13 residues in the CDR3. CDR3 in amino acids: CASTTGVRETAFF. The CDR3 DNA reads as TGTGCCAGTACAACGGGGGTGAGAGAGACGGCTTTCTTT.

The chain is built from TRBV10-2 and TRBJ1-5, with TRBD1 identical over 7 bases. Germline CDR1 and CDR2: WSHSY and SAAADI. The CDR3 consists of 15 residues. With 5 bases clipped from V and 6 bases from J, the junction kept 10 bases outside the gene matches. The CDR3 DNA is TGCGCCAGCAGTCTCTCCGGACAGGTTGGTCAGCCCCAGCATTTT. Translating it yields CASSLSGQVGQPQHF.

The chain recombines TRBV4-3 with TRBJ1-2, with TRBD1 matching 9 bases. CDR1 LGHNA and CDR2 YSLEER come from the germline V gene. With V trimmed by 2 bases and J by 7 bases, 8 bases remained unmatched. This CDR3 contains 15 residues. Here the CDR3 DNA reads TGCGCCAGCAGCCAATCACCGGGACAGGGCTCTGGCTACACCTTC. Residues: CASSQSPGQGSGYTF.

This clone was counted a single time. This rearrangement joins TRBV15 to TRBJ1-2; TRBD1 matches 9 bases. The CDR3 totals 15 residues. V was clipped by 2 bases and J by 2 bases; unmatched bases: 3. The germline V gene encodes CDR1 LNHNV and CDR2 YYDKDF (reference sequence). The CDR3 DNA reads TGTGCCACCAGCAGACGGACAGGGGTCAACTATGGCTACACCTTC. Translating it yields CATSRRTGVNYGYTF.

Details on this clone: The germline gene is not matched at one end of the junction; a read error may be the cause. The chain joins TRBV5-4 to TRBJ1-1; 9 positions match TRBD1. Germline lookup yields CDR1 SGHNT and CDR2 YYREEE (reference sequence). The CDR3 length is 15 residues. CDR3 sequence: CASTLWDRENTEAFF. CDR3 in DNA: TGTGCCAGCACCTTGTGGGACAGGGAGAACACTGAAGCTTTCTTT.

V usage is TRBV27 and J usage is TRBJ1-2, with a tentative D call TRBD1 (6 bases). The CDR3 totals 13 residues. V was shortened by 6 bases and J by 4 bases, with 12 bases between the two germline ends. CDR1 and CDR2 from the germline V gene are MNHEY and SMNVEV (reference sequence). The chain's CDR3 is CASRLGGGYGYTF. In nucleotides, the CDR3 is TGTGCCAGCAGGTTAGGGGGGGGCTATGGCTACACCTTC.

The CDR3 is CASSYYGTGQETQYF. The CDR3 coding sequence is TGTGCCAGCAGTTACTACGGGACAGGGCAAGAGACCCAGTACTTC. The V call is TRBV6-6, the J call TRBJ2-5; 9 nucleotides match TRBD1. The germline V gene has CDR1 MNHNY and CDR2 SVGAGI (reference sequence). Unmatched junction bases numbered 2, after V lost 1 base and J lost 2 bases. This CDR3 is built from 15 residues.

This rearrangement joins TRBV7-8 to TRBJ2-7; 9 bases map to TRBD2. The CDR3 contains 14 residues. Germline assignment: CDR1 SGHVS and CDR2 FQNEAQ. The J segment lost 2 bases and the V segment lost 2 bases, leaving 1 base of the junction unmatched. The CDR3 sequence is CASSLLAGTYEQYF. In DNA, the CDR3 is TGTGCCAGCAGCTTACTAGCGGGGACCTACGAGCAGTACTTC. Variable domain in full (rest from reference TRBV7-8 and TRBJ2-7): GAGVSQSPRYKVAKRGQDVALRCDPISGHVSLFWYQQALGQGPEFLTYFQNEAQLDKSGLPSDRFFAERPEGSVSTLKIQRTQQEDSAVYLCASSLLAGTYEQYFGPGTRLTVT.

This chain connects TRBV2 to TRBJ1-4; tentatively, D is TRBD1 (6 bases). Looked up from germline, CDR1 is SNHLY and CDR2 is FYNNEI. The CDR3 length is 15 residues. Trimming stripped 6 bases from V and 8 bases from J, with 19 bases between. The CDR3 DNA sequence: TGTGCCAGCAGAAACAGGGAGGGGGGAGCGGAAAAACTGTTTTTT. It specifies CASRNREGGAEKLFF.

This CDR3 reads CASSPLQAPNSPLHF. The CDR3 region has the DNA TGTGCCAGCTCACCCTTACAGGCGCCGAATTCACCCCTCCACTTT. The chain joins TRBV18 to TRBJ1-6; tentatively, D is TRBD1 (5 bases). V lost 3 bases and J 7 bases, leaving 13 bases between the germline ends. CDR1 KGHSH and CDR2 LQKENI come from the germline V gene. The CDR3 consists of 15 residues.

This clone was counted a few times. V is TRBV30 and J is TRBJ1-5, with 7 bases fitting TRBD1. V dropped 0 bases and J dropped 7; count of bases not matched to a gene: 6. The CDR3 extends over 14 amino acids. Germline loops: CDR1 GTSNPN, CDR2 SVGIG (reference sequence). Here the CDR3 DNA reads TGTGCCTGGAGTGTTAGAACAGGGGACCAGCCCCAGCATTTT. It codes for CAWSVRTGDQPQHF.

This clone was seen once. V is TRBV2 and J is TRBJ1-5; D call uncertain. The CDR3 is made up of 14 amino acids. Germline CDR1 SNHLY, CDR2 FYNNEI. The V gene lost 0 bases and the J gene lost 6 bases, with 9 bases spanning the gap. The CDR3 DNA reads TGTGCCAGCAGTGAAGCTCGGGTGGTTCAGCCCCAGCATTTT. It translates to CASSEARVVQPQHF.

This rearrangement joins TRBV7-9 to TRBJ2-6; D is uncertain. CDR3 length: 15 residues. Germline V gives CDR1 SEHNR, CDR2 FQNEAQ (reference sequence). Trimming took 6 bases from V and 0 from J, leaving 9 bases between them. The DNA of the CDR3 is TGTGCCAGCAGGAGGAAAAACTCTGGGGCCAACGTCCTGACTTTC. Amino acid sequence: CASRRKNSGANVLTF.